The clone carrying this T cell receptor beta chain was picked up many times. The antigen is not known. This sample stems from a study of T-cell reconstitution after alpha-beta-depleted transplantation in children. Unique molecular identifiers featured in how the TCRbeta library was prepared. TCRdb reprocessed the PCR reads with MiXCR, giving one entry per CDR3 protein. The table includes approximately 490,000 distinct CDR3 sequences, roughly a tenth detected once. The ends were cut back, 4 bases at V and 0 bases at J, with 13 bases in the middle. CDR1 SGHRS and CDR2 YFSETQ come from the germline V gene. CDR3 size: 16 residues. Study observations and caveats: T-cell numbers and diversity one year post-transplant derived largely from freshly generated T cells. The origin of alpha-beta T cells about two months after transplant was reportedly several hundred expanded graft clones. High day-60 TCRbeta diversity in some patients came from surviving recipient T cells and thymic progenitors.

The source of this sequence is a child aged 2-15 years with inherited bone marrow failure, due to receive a stem cell transplant. The sequenced sample was PBMCs, obtained before TCRalphabeta/CD19-depleted stem cell transplant. This chain links TRBV5-1 with TRBJ1-4, with D possibly matching TRBD1 (6 bases). The CDR3 DNA is TGCGCCAGCAGCACGGACAGCCGTACAACTAATGAAAAACTGTTTTTT. This encodes CASSTDSRTTNEKLFF.